The clone carrying this TCR beta chain has only one observation. As yet, its antigen is unknown. The data derive from a study of TIL therapy for anti-PD-1-resistant metastatic lung cancer. About the research overall: Progressing patients received lymphodepletion, expanded TIL infusion and IL-2. Tumors carried a median around 1.4 non-synonymous mutations per megabase.

This CDR3 region has 16 residues. The V segment lost 4 bases and the J segment 0 bases; nucleotides outside the gene matches: 5. Looked up from germline, CDR1 is SEHNR and CDR2 is FQNEAQ (reference sequence). Study results and limitations: Infused TIL clonotypes partially replaced the baseline blood repertoire, then decayed over months.

Described time point: pre-treatment sample, taken before nivolumab and TIL therapy. The immunoSEQ assay was v3. Survey-level samples got about 2 million read pairs; deep-level samples got about 4.5-6.5 million. TCRdb's copy holds only in-frame clones and misses some; the assay was immunoSEQ multiplex PCR. The table has 55,000 to 60,000 clones, roughly 80% seen once. This TCR came from a person aged 25 to 80 with non-small cell lung cancer. The chain employs TRBV7-9 and TRBJ2-7; 11 bases map to TRBD2. Source: blood, taken at baseline. The CDR3 sequence is CASSSMTSGVSYEQYF. In DNA form, the CDR3 reads TGTGCCAGCAGCTCAATGACTAGCGGGGTCTCCTACGAGCAGTACTTC.